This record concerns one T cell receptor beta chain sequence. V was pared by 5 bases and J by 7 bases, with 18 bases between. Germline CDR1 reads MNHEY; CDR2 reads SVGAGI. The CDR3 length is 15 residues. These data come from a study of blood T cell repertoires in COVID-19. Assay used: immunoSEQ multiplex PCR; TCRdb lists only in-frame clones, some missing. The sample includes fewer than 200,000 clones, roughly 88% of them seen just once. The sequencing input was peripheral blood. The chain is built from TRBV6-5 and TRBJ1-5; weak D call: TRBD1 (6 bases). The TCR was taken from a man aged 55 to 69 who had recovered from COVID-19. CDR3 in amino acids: CASSHRDTRGQPQHF. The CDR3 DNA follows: TGTGCCAGCAGTCACCGGGACACGAGGGGACAGCCCCAGCATTTT.